This is a list of T cell receptor beta chains from one sample in a study of blood T cell repertoires in COVID-19. This table comes from immunoSEQ multiplex PCR, and its TCRdb copy is limited to in-frame clones, with some not included. Seen here are fewer than 450,000 clones, 70% to 90% observed once, and the top ten hold 10% to 15%. The source material was peripheral blood. The receptor set was obtained from a woman between 45 and 60 years old with COVID-19, enrolled during active disease. Each CDR3 is given with its conserved first and last residue. Each record gives: V gene, J gene, D gene, clone size, CDR3 protein, CDR3 DNA. A D gene is named only where the DNA matches it firmly. Expanded clones are given a class, and other clones once, few, many or no size at all.

V: TRBV11-2
J: TRBJ2-7
D: TRBD2
size: -
CDR3: CASSFSIAWRGDSYEQYF
DNA: TGTGCCAGCAGCTTCTCCATCGCCTGGCGGGGGGACTCCTACGAGCAGTACTTC

V: TRBV5-5
J: TRBJ1-5
D: TRBD1
size: -
CDR3: CASSPLYTGGNIGSQHF
DNA: TGTGCCAGCAGCCCCCTATACACAGGGGGAAACATCGGATCCCAGCATTTT

V: TRBV9
J: TRBJ1-4
D: -
size: -
CDR3: CASSGGTEGEKLFF
DNA: TGTGCCAGCAGCGGGGGGACGGAGGGTGAAAAACTGTTTTTT

V: TRBV6-5
J: TRBJ2-3
D: -
size: -
CDR3: CASRPQRLFTDTQYF
DNA: TGTGCCAGCAGGCCACAGCGGCTGTTCACAGATACGCAGTATTTT

V: TRBV27
J: TRBJ2-7
D: -
size: -
CDR3: CASSLFGERVSYEQYF
DNA: TGTGCCAGCAGTCTTTTTGGGGAGAGGGTATCCTACGAGCAGTACTTC

V: TRBV6-5
J: TRBJ2-3
D: TRBD2
size: -
CDR3: CASTLTGGYTDTQYF
DNA: TGTGCCAGCACCCTAACGGGGGGGTACACAGATACGCAGTATTTT

V: TRBV6-5
J: TRBJ1-1
D: -
size: -
CDR3: CASRAYSNTEAFF
DNA: TGTGCCAGCAGGGCCTACAGTAACACTGAAGCTTTCTTT

V: TRBV2
J: TRBJ1-1
D: -
size: few
CDR3: CASSVQANTEAFF
DNA: TGTGCCAGCAGTGTACAGGCGAACACTGAAGCTTTCTTT

V: TRBV2
J: TRBJ1-2
D: -
size: -
CDR3: CASSGWETGSGYGYTF
DNA: TGTGCCAGCAGTGGTTGGGAGACAGGCTCAGGGTATGGCTACACCTTC

V: TRBV6-5
J: TRBJ1-6
D: TRBD1
size: -
CDR3: CASGSGQENSPLHF
DNA: TGTGCCAGCGGCTCGGGACAGGAGAATTCACCCCTCCACTTT

V: TRBV9
J: TRBJ1-6
D: TRBD1
size: once
CDR3: CASRPGTANSPLHF
DNA: TGTGCCAGCAGACCTGGGACAGCCAATTCACCCCTCCACTTT

V: TRBV9
J: TRBJ2-2
D: -
size: -
CDR3: CASSAGTLNTGELFF
DNA: TGTGCCAGCAGCGCCGGGACATTGAACACCGGGGAGCTGTTTTTT

V: TRBV2
J: TRBJ2-2
D: TRBD2
size: -
CDR3: CASRRLAANTGELFF
DNA: TGTGCCAGCCGGAGACTAGCGGCGAACACCGGGGAGCTGTTTTTT

V: TRBV5-1
J: TRBJ1-6
D: TRBD1
size: -
CDR3: CASSLETGGKSPLHF
DNA: TGCGCCAGCAGCTTGGAGACAGGGGGCAAATCACCCCTCCACTTT

V: TRBV5-6
J: TRBJ2-1
D: -
size: -
CDR3: CASSLAIVQGFDNEQFF
DNA: TGTGCCAGCAGCTTGGCGATAGTGCAGGGTTTCGACAATGAGCAGTTCTTC

V: TRBV3-1/TRBV3-2
J: TRBJ2-7
D: -
size: -
CDR3: CASSPLPGQLYEQYF
DNA: TGTGCCAGCAGCCCCCTCCCGGGACAACTTTACGAGCAGTACTTC